This TCR beta chain stems from a study of molecular identifiers for immune sequencing clone quantification. The study's findings and limits: Over 97% of CMV-specific effector molecules, but under 1% of naive ones, were in clones above 20 copies.

This clonotype has more than one count but fewer than ten. Antigen unknown. Listed TCR primers and previously described methods were used for bulk TCR libraries. MiXCR was run by TCRdb on the PCR reads, yielding one entry per CDR3 protein. The table lists 490,000 or so distinct CDR3 sequences, 20% to 25% of them singletons. The clonotype comes from a human donor in good health. Some libraries in this study had Jurkat cell RNA spiked in. Source material: naive CD8+ T cells from blood, with Jurkat cell RNA spiked in. Subset indicated: FACS-sorted CD8+CD4-CCR7+CD45RA+ naive T cells.

The CDR3 spells CASAGGTRSYNEQFF. As DNA, the CDR3 is TGTGCCAGCGCGGGCGGGACCCGCTCCTACAATGAGCAGTTCTTC. The V call is TRBV15, the J call TRBJ2-1; D perhaps matches TRBD2 (6 bases). V was shortened by 10 bases and J by 0 bases, with 16 bases between the two germline ends. The length of the CDR3 is 15 residues. Germline loops: CDR1 LNHNV, CDR2 YYDKDF (reference sequence).